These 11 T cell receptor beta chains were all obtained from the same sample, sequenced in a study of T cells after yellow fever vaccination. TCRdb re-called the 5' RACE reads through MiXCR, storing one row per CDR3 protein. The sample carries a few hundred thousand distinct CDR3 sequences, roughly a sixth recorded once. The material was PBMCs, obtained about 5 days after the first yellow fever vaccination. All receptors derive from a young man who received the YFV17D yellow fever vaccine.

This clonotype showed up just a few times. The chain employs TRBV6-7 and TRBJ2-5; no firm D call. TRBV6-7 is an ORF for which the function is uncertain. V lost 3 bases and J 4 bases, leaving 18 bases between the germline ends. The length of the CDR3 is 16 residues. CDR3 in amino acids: CASSYWCSVPAETQYF. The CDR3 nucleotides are TGTGCCAGCAGTTATTGGTGCTCGGTTCCGGCAGAGACCCAGTACTTC.

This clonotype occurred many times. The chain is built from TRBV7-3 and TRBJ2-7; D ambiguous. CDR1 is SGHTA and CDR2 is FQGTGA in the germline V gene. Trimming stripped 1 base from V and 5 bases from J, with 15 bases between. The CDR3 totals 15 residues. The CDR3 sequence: CASSLSGVESDEQYF. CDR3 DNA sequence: TGTGCCAGCAGCTTAAGCGGAGTGGAATCGGACGAGCAGTACTTC.

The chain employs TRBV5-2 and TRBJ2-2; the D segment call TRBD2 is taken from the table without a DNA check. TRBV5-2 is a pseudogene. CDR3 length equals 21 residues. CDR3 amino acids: CASTSRDPTSAGGPHTGELFF. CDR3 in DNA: TGTGCCAGCACCTCCCGGGACCCTACGAGCGCGGGGGGGCCCCACACCGGGGAGCTGTTTTTT.

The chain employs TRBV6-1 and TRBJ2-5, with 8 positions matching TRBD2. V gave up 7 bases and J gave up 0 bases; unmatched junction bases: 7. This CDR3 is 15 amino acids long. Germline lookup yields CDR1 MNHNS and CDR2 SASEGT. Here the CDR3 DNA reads TGTGCCAGCAACCGGGGCGGGGGGAACCAAGAGACCCAGTACTTC. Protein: CASNRGGGNQETQYF.

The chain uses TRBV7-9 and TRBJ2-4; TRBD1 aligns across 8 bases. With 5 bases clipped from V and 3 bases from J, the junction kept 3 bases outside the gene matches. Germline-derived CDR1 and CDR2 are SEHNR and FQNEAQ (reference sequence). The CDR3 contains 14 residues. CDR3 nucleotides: TGTGCCAGCAGCACCGGGACAGGCAAAAACATTCAGTACTTC. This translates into CASSTGTGKNIQYF.

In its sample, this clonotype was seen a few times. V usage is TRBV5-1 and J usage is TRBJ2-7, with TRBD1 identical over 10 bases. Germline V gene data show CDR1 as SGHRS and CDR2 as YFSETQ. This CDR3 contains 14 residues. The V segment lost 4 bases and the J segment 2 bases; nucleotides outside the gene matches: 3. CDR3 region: CASSPDRGAYEQYV. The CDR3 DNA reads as TGCGCCAGCAGCCCGGACAGGGGGGCCTACGAGCAGTACGTC.

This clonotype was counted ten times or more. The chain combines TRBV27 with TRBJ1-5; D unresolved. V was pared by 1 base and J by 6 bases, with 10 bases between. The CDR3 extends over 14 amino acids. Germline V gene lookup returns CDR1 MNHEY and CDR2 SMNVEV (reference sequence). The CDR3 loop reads CASSLWYSRQPQHF. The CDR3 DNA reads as TGTGCCAGCAGTTTATGGTACAGTCGTCAGCCCCAGCATTTT.

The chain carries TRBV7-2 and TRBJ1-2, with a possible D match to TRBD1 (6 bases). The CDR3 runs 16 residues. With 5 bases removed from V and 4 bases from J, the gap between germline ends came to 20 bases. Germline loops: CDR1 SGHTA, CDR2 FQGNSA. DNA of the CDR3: TGTGCCAGCAGCGGATACAGGGCCTTGGAGGTCTATGGCTACACCTTC. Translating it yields CASSGYRALEVYGYTF. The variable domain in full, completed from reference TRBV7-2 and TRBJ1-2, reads GAGVSQSPSNKVTEKGKDVELRCDPISGHTALYWYRQSLGQGLEFLIYFQGNSAPDKSGLPSDRFSAERTGGSVSTLTIQRTQQEDSAVYLCASSGYRALEVYGYTFGSGTRLTVV.

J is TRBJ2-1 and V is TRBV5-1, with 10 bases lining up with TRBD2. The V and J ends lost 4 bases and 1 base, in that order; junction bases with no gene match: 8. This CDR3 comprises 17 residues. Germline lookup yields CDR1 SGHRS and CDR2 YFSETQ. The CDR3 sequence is CASSDVKRGGSYNEQFF. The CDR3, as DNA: TGCGCCAGCAGCGACGTAAAGCGGGGGGGATCCTACAATGAGCAGTTCTTC. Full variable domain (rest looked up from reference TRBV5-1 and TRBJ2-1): KAGVTQTPRYLIKTRGQQVTLSCSPISGHRSVSWYQQTPGQGLQFLFEYFSETQRNKGNFPGRFSGRQFSNSRSEMNVSTLELGDSALYLCASSDVKRGGSYNEQFFGPGTRLTVL.

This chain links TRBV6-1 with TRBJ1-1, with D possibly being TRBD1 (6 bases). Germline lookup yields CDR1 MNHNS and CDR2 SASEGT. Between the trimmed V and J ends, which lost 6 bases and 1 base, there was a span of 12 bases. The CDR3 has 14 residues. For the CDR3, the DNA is TGTGCCAGCAGGCCAGAGGGGGAGAACACTGAAGCTTTCTTT. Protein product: CASRPEGENTEAFF.

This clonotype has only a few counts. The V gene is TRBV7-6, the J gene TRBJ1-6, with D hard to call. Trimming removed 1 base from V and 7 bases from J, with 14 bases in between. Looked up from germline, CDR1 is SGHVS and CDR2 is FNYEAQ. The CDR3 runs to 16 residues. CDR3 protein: CASSLEALEGNSPLHF. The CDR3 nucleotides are TGTGCCAGCAGCTTAGAGGCCCTGGAGGGAAATTCACCCCTCCACTTT. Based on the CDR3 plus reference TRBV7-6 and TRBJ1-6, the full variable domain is GAGVSQSPRYKVTKRGQDVALRCDPISGHVSLYWYRQALGQGPEFLTYFNYEAQQDKSGLPNDRFSAERPEGSISTLTIQRTEQRDSAMYRCASSLEALEGNSPLHFGNGTRLTVT.